This T cell receptor (beta chain) is from a study of cytomegalovirus exposure and HLA in healthy donors. Whole-study findings and limits: Later, TCR association rates were found to vary by HLA locus, highest for DRB1 and lowest for HLA-C.

Concerning this clone: Antigen: not known.

PCR primers comprised 60 Vbeta and 13 Jbeta primers. Using immunoSEQ multiplex PCR, the repertoire was profiled, and TCRdb retains in-frame clones only, with some absent. The sample contains some 100,000 clones, about two thirds of which appear only once. V was pared by 2 bases and J by 2 bases, with 4 bases of the junction left unmatched. This CDR3 is 16 amino acids long. CDR1 is MNHNY, CDR2 SVGAGI, per germline (reference sequence). The chain joins TRBV6-6 to TRBJ2-1; TRBD1 matches at 9 bases. The receptor's source is a woman aged 30 to 39 in good health and CMV-seropositive. Sequencing was performed on PBMCs. The CDR3 sequence is CASSYGTGKPYNEQFF. Here the CDR3 DNA reads TGTGCCAGCAGTTACGGGACAGGGAAGCCCTACAATGAGCAGTTCTTC.